This is a list of T cell receptor beta chains from one sample in a study of blood T cell repertoires in COVID-19. The table came from immunoSEQ multiplex PCR; TCRdb's copy has only in-frame clones and leaves some out. The data show some 320,000 clones, approximately 90% seen once. Sequencing input: PBMCs or T cells enriched from blood (not recorded which). The receptors shown here come from a woman aged 25 to 45 who had been exposed to COVID-19. CDR3s include the opening cysteine and the closing phenylalanine or tryptophan. D genes are given only for firm matches. Expanded clones get a size class; other rows say once, few or many, or leave the size out.

cdr3_aa | cdr3_nt | clone_size | v_call | d_call | j_call
CASRGQDTYEQYF | TGTGCCAGTAGGGGACAGGATACCTACGAGCAGTACTTC | NA | TRBV19 | TRBD1 | TRBJ2-7
CASSRDRGGLNQPQHF | TGTGCCAGCAGTCGGGACAGGGGCGGTTTGAATCAGCCCCAGCATTTT | NA | TRBV2 | TRBD1 | TRBJ1-5
CASSRGHLYEQYF | TGTGCCAGCAGTCGGGGACACCTCTACGAGCAGTACTTC | NA | TRBV27 | NA | TRBJ2-7
CASTRGEGNEQFF | TGTGCCAGCACTCGGGGGGAAGGCAATGAGCAGTTCTTC | NA | TRBV12-3/TRBV12-4 | TRBD2 | TRBJ2-1
CATSEDRDGELFF | TGTGCCACCAGTGAGGACAGGGACGGGGAGCTGTTTTTT | NA | TRBV24-1 | TRBD1 | TRBJ2-2
CASGGLAGTDTQYF | TGTGCCAGCGGAGGACTAGCAGGGACAGATACGCAGTATTTT | NA | TRBV2 | TRBD2 | TRBJ2-3
CASSIDRGHIHYGYTF | TGTGCCAGTAGTATAGATCGGGGACACATTCACTATGGCTACACCTTC | NA | TRBV19 | NA | TRBJ1-2
CASSQDVEGGAEKLFF | TGCGCCAGCAGCCAAGATGTGGAGGGTGGGGCTGAAAAACTGTTTTTT | NA | TRBV4-3 | NA | TRBJ1-4
CATSRGGTELEAFF | TGTGCCACCAGCAGAGGTGGGACTGAGCTTGAAGCTTTCTTT | NA | TRBV15 | NA | TRBJ1-1
CSVDTVSYNEQFF | TGCAGCGTTGATACAGTATCCTACAATGAGCAGTTCTTC | NA | TRBV29-1 | NA | TRBJ2-1
CASSRSGGSDEQYF | TGCGCCAGCAGCCGGAGCGGGGGCTCGGACGAGCAGTACTTC | NA | TRBV5-1 | TRBD2 | TRBJ2-7
CASRTSGGANTGELFF | TGCGCCAGCCGGACTAGCGGGGGGGCAAACACCGGGGAGCTGTTTTTT | many | TRBV10-2 | TRBD2 | TRBJ2-2
CASSSRQGWVVDGYTF | TGCGCCAGCAGCTCGCGACAGGGATGGGTAGTAGATGGCTACACCTTC | NA | TRBV5-1 | TRBD1 | TRBJ1-2
CASSLSGLSEQFF | TGTGCCAGCTCACTTTCGGGACTTTCTGAGCAGTTCTTC | once | TRBV18 | NA | TRBJ2-1
CASSQEGGAYNEQFF | TGCGCCAGCAGCCAAGAAGGCGGGGCCTACAATGAGCAGTTCTTC | NA | TRBV4-1 | NA | TRBJ2-1
CASTVPSYEQYF | TGTGCCAGCACGGTCCCCTCCTACGAGCAGTACTTC | few | TRBV2 | NA | TRBJ2-7
CASNRLTGFGQPQHF | TGTGCCAGCAACCGTTTAACAGGGTTCGGGCAGCCCCAGCATTTT | NA | TRBV7-2 | NA | TRBJ1-5
CASSLTANSYEQYF | TGTGCCAGCAGCTTGACAGCTAATTCCTACGAGCAGTACTTC | many | TRBV7-6 | NA | TRBJ2-7
CASSPRDRIGPYEQYF | TGTGCCAGCTCACCCCGAGACAGGATTGGGCCCTACGAGCAGTACTTC | NA | TRBV18 | NA | TRBJ2-7
CASKILAGGPDTGELFF | TGTGCCAGTAAAATCTTAGCGGGGGGGCCAGACACCGGGGAGCTGTTTTTT | once | TRBV5-5 | TRBD2 | TRBJ2-2
CASSLVPGESNSPLHF | TGCGCCAGCAGCTTGGTTCCAGGGGAATCTAATTCACCCCTCCACTTT | NA | TRBV5-1 | NA | TRBJ1-6
CASRLKRDKGQPQHF | TGTGCAAGTCGCTTAAAGAGGGATAAGGGTCAGCCCCAGCATTTT | NA | TRBV12-2 | NA | TRBJ1-5
CASRSPRGLEAFF | TGTGCAAGTCGCTCCCCCCGAGGTCTGGAAGCTTTCTTT | NA | TRBV12-2 | NA | TRBJ1-1
CASSVTAGTTYEQYF | TGTGCCAGCAGCGTAACAGCCGGGACTACGTACGAGCAGTACTTC | NA | TRBV7-2 | TRBD2 | TRBJ2-7
CASSEASGGAVDTQYF | TGTGCCAGCAGTGAAGCGAGCGGGGGGGCCGTGGATACGCAGTATTTT | NA | TRBV2 | TRBD2 | TRBJ2-3
CASSSTPLAGGRSDTQYF | TGCGCCAGCAGCTCCACACCCCTAGCGGGGGGGCGATCAGATACGCAGTATTTT | NA | TRBV5-1 | TRBD2 | TRBJ2-3
CASSARGETQYF | TGTGCCAGCAGCGCCAGGGGGGAGACCCAGTACTTC | NA | TRBV2 | TRBD1 | TRBJ2-5
CASSVTSARVNEQFF | TGTGCCAGCAGCGTGACTAGCGCCCGAGTGAATGAGCAGTTCTTC | NA | TRBV9 | TRBD2 | TRBJ2-1